The rows below give T cell receptor beta chains drawn from one sample of a study of T cell responses to AZD1222 COVID-19 vaccine. Clones were read by immunoSEQ multiplex PCR, and TCRdb kept only the in-frame ones, dropping some. The sample has 100,000 to 120,000 clones, about 88% seen once. Sequenced here: peripheral blood, sampled on day 0 of AZD1222 vaccination. The receptors stem from an adult in good health. CDR3s include the opening cysteine and the closing phenylalanine or tryptophan.

j_call: TRBJ1-1
v_call: TRBV10-3
cdr3_aa: CAIKGARGNTEAFF

j_call: TRBJ1-4
v_call: TRBV4-1
cdr3_aa: CASSQEARLLSREKLFF

j_call: TRBJ2-7
v_call: TRBV27
cdr3_aa: CASSWGGGGSYEQYF

j_call: TRBJ1-6
v_call: TRBV12-3/TRBV12-4
cdr3_aa: CASSQRGGSPLHF

j_call: TRBJ2-7
v_call: TRBV7-9
cdr3_aa: CASSPRTSGSYEQYF

j_call: TRBJ2-7
v_call: TRBV6-6
cdr3_aa: CASSYGTGVEQYF

j_call: TRBJ2-1
v_call: TRBV30
cdr3_aa: CAWSVGGQGNEQFF

j_call: TRBJ2-1
v_call: TRBV7-2
cdr3_aa: CASSNSKQGYNEQFF

j_call: TRBJ1-4
v_call: TRBV6-5
cdr3_aa: CASSYGGGSEKLFF

j_call: TRBJ2-5
v_call: TRBV11-2
cdr3_aa: CASSLDGLQETQYF

j_call: TRBJ2-1
v_call: TRBV27
cdr3_aa: CASGFTEVAGVNEQFF

j_call: TRBJ2-7
v_call: TRBV6-5
cdr3_aa: CASSRTRGPYEQYF

j_call: TRBJ1-2
v_call: TRBV18
cdr3_aa: CASSPSRQGERNGYTF

j_call: TRBJ1-2
v_call: TRBV27
cdr3_aa: CASSPPGQGAGYTF

j_call: TRBJ1-1
v_call: TRBV19
cdr3_aa: CATKPGGAEAFF

j_call: TRBJ1-1
v_call: TRBV14
cdr3_aa: CASTRDYYTEAFF

j_call: TRBJ1-1
v_call: TRBV19
cdr3_aa: CATRAAVNTEAFF

j_call: TRBJ2-5
v_call: TRBV6-5
cdr3_aa: CASSYLVEGGVETQYF

j_call: TRBJ2-2
v_call: TRBV10-1
cdr3_aa: CASSDRSMNTGELFF

j_call: TRBJ1-5
v_call: TRBV7-8
cdr3_aa: CASSLRGQRSNQPQHF

j_call: TRBJ2-2
v_call: TRBV14
cdr3_aa: CASSQVGSQGAGELFF

j_call: TRBJ2-7
v_call: TRBV20-1
cdr3_aa: CSASRASVYEQYF

j_call: TRBJ2-1
v_call: TRBV15
cdr3_aa: CATSREPGAYNEQFF

j_call: TRBJ2-7
v_call: TRBV18
cdr3_aa: CASSPKTKLTAYEQYF

j_call: TRBJ2-1
v_call: TRBV29-1
cdr3_aa: CSVEGDYYNEQFF

j_call: TRBJ2-1
v_call: TRBV6-1
cdr3_aa: CASSEVWTGIYNEQFF

j_call: TRBJ1-2
v_call: TRBV29-1
cdr3_aa: CSVEDGTVRMGGYTF

j_call: TRBJ1-4
v_call: TRBV2
cdr3_aa: CASNGRQQINEKLFF

j_call: TRBJ1-5
v_call: TRBV29-1
cdr3_aa: CSVRQGGSNQPQHF

j_call: TRBJ1-2
v_call: TRBV6-5
cdr3_aa: CASGSGTGDPDGYTF

j_call: TRBJ2-1
v_call: TRBV7-2
cdr3_aa: CASRQGLASYNEQFF

j_call: TRBJ2-7
v_call: TRBV3-1/TRBV3-2
cdr3_aa: CASSPTRVMEQYF

j_call: TRBJ1-2
v_call: TRBV6-5
cdr3_aa: CASSYSDRGTYGYTF

j_call: TRBJ1-2
v_call: TRBV20-1
cdr3_aa: CSARSIDGYTF

j_call: TRBJ1-3
v_call: TRBV18
cdr3_aa: CASSPLRIVSGNTIYF

j_call: TRBJ1-1
v_call: TRBV11-2
cdr3_aa: CASSLAPWGNTEAFF

j_call: TRBJ2-2
v_call: TRBV27
cdr3_aa: CASSLSGTYNTGELFF

j_call: TRBJ1-1
v_call: TRBV7-7
cdr3_aa: CASSSGRNTEAFF

j_call: TRBJ2-5
v_call: TRBV24-1
cdr3_aa: CATSDGLAGTQYF

j_call: TRBJ2-1
v_call: TRBV27
cdr3_aa: CASSLLLAGPMSYNEQFF

j_call: TRBJ1-2
v_call: TRBV27
cdr3_aa: CATMGFNYGYTF

j_call: TRBJ2-1
v_call: TRBV27
cdr3_aa: CASSLSVGVGGNEQFF

j_call: TRBJ1-1
v_call: TRBV7-2
cdr3_aa: CASSYPGQGNGAFF

j_call: TRBJ1-3
v_call: TRBV6-1
cdr3_aa: CASSESQIPGNTIYF

j_call: TRBJ2-1
v_call: TRBV29-1
cdr3_aa: CSGGGTYNEQFF

j_call: TRBJ1-4
v_call: TRBV7-9
cdr3_aa: CASSTSGQALRGEKLFF

j_call: TRBJ1-4
v_call: TRBV5-1
cdr3_aa: CASSVDPSANEKLFF

j_call: TRBJ1-5
v_call: TRBV4-1
cdr3_aa: CASSLRTGGGNQPQHF

j_call: TRBJ2-3
v_call: TRBV14
cdr3_aa: CASSQESSGLRTDTQYF

j_call: TRBJ2-1
v_call: TRBV5-1
cdr3_aa: CASSAGQIRGEQFF